This passage covers 10 T cell receptor beta chains from one sample sequenced in a study of tumor-infiltrating lymphocytes in primary liver carcinoma. From around 500 ng of total RNA, TCR beta-specific cDNA was reverse-transcribed using a constant-region primer. Three nested multiplex PCR rounds, a slightly modified ARM-PCR, produced the libraries for TCR beta. TRBV1-TRBV30 forward primers paired with a C-beta reverse primer were used in the first two PCR rounds, which ran approximately 10 cycles each. MiXCR was run by TCRdb on the multiplex PCR reads, yielding one entry per CDR3 protein. Among 90,000 to 110,000 distinct CDR3 sequences, around 80% were seen once, and the ten largest hold approximately 18%. Bulk tissue was left unsorted, and RNA and DNA were co-extracted from 20-30 mg of it. The sample taken for sequencing was liver tumor tissue from sampling region 3. Subset of the sample: tumor region T3, left-lateral pole. The receptors derive from a man aged 35 to 55 with primary liver carcinoma and hepatitis B virus infection.

As for this clonotype: Compared with germline, one end of the junction differs, possibly owing to a read error. This chain uses TRBV14 with TRBJ2-1; 7 nucleotides align to TRBD2. Germline assignment: CDR1 SGHDN and CDR2 FVKESK. The CDR3 length is 15 residues. CDR3 sequence: CSSSGVGGSYNEQFF. CDR3 DNA sequence: TGTTCCAGCAGCGGGGTAGGAGGAAGCTACAATGAGCAGTTCTTC.

As for this clonotype: This sequence may be a read error, since a much larger clone differs from it by one base. This sequence joins TRBV5-1 and TRBJ1-2; D ambiguous. Germline V gene lookup returns CDR1 SGHRS and CDR2 YFSETQ. V was cut by 4 bases and J by 0 bases, with 16 bases left in between. CDR3 length: 16 amino acids. The DNA of the CDR3 is TGCGCCAGCAGCCCGGCGGACGGTGGAACTAACTATGGCTACACCTTC. This gives the protein CASSPADGGTNYGYTF.

With respect to this clonotype: An end of the junction differs from the germline gene, which may be a read error. CDR3: CASSPPGGLVGGEQCF. The CDR3 region has the DNA TGTGCCAGCAGTCCACCCGGGGGCCTAGTCGGAGGCGAGCAGTGCTTC. V and J are TRBV7-9 and TRBJ2-7; D may be TRBD1 or TRBD2 (6 bases each). The CDR3 spans 16 residues. CDR1 and CDR2 from the germline V gene are SEHNR and FQNEAQ (reference sequence).

In the case of this clonotype: The junction departs from the called germline gene at one end, perhaps through a read error. The chain uses TRBV6-5 and TRBJ2-7, with no clear D. The CDR3 runs 13 residues. Per germline, CDR1 MNHEY and CDR2 SVGAGI. The CDR3 DNA sequence: TGTGTCAGCAGTTACGGCACCTCCTGCGAGCAGTACTTC. Translating it yields CVSSYGTSCEQYF.

This clonotype has just a few counts. One base away lies a much larger clone, so this may be a sequencing read error. V is TRBV28 and J is TRBJ1-5; D not certain. The CDR3 is made up of 16 amino acids. Trimming cost V 2 bases and J 4 bases, with 15 bases left between them. Germline V gene lookup returns CDR1 MDHEN and CDR2 SYDVKM. The CDR3 protein is CASSLPDAALNQPQHF. The CDR3, as DNA: TGTGCCAGCAGTTTACCTGATGCAGCGCTAAATCAGCCCCAGCATTTT.

This clonotype was found a few times. As the CDR3 is not closed by the conserved phenylalanine or tryptophan, this likely results from a read error. V gene TRBV12-3 or TRBV12-4 combines with J gene TRBJ1-1, with D perhaps matching TRBD1 (5 bases). Trimming cost V 7 bases and J 4 bases, with 16 bases left between them. The CDR3 runs 14 residues. CDR3 in amino acids: CASNPPRAGTEAFL. CDR3 bases: TGTGCCAGCAATCCCCCCAGGGCAGGCACTGAAGCTTTCTTA.

This clonotype was picked up one time. The CDR3 carries no conserved terminal phenylalanine or tryptophan, so it likely arises from a read error. The chain combines TRBV4-3 with TRBJ2-1, with a tentative D call TRBD2 (7 bases). The length of the CDR3 is 15 residues. Trimming pared 2 bases from V and 8 bases from J, leaving 16 bases between. Germline V gene sequence: CDR1 LGHNA, CDR2 YSLEER. Here the CDR3 reads CASSQFRGASDEQFS. CDR3 nucleotides: TGCGCCAGCAGCCAATTTCGGGGGGCTAGCGATGAGCAGTTCTCC.

About this clonotype: A read error may produce the germline difference seen at one junction end. The rearrangement uses TRBV12-3 or TRBV12-4 and TRBJ2-2; D is possibly TRBD2 (7 bases). CDR3 length: 16 residues. The CDR3 reads CASSFGGAGSTGEMFF. The CDR3 coding sequence is TGTGCCAGCAGTTTTGGGGGGGCAGGAAGCACCGGGGAGATGTTTTTT.

This clonotype was observed once. Because the CDR3 is missing its conserved closing phenylalanine or tryptophan, this is likely a read error. The V call is TRBV6-6, the J call TRBJ2-3, with D possibly matching TRBD2 (5 bases). The germline gives CDR1 MNHNY, CDR2 SVGAGI (reference sequence). The CDR3 is 14 amino acids. CDR3 in amino acids: CASSVQRATDTQYL. The CDR3 region has the DNA TGTGCCAGCAGTGTACAGAGGGCAACAGATACTCAGTATCTT.

Concerning this clonotype: Since the CDR3 does not end with the conserved phenylalanine or tryptophan, this likely comes from a read error. The CDR3 DNA reads TGTGCCAACAGTCTGGGGACCAGCGGCTCCTACAATGAGCAGTTCTGC. Translating it yields CANSLGTSGSYNEQFC. The rearrangement links TRBV6-5 to TRBJ2-1; D may correspond to TRBD1 or TRBD2 (5 bases each). Germline lookup yields CDR1 MNHEY and CDR2 SVGAGI. The CDR3 contains 16 residues.